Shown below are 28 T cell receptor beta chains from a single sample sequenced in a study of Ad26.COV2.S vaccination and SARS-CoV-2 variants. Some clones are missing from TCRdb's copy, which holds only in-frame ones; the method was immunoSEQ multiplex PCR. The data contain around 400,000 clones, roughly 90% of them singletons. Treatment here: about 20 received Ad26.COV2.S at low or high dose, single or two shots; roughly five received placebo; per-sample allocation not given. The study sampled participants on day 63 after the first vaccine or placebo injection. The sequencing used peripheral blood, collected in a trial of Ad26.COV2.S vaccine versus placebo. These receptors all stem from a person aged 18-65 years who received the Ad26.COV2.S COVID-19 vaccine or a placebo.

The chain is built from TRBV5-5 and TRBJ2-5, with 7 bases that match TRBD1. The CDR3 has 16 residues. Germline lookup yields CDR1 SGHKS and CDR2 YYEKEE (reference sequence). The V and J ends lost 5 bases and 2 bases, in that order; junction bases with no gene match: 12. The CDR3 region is CASSFPVGGPQETQYF. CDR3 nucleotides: TGTGCCAGCAGTTTCCCTGTAGGGGGCCCACAAGAGACCCAGTACTTC. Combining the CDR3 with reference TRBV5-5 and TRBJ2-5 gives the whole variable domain DAGVTQSPTHLIKTRGQQVTLRCSPISGHKSVSWYQQVLGQGPQFIFQYYEKEERGRGNFPDRFSARQFPNYSSELNVNALLLGDSALYLCASSFPVGGPQETQYFGPGTRLLVL.

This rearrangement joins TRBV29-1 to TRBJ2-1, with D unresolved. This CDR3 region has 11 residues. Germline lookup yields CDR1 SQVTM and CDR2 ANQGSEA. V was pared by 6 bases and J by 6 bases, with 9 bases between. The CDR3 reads CSVGRANEQFF. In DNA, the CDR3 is TGCAGCGTGGGTAGGGCCAATGAGCAGTTCTTC.

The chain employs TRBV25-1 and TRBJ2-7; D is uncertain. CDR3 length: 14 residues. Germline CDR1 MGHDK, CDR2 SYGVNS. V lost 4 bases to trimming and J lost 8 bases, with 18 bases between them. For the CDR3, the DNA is TGTGCCAGCAGTGTCCACCTCATGGGCAATAAGCAGTACTTC. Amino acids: CASSVHLMGNKQYF.

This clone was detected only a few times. The CDR3 DNA reads TGTGCCAGCATGCAGGGCACCACCGGGGAGCTGTTTTTT. Translated: CASMQGTTGELFF. The rearrangement uses TRBV6-4 and TRBJ2-2; perhaps TRBD1 as D (5 bases). The V gene's germline CDR1 is MRHNA and CDR2 SNTAGT. V lost 7 bases and J 4 bases, leaving 10 bases between the germline ends. CDR3 length: 13 amino acids.

The CDR3 DNA follows: TGTGCCAGCAGCGGAGGTTACTCGAACTCCTACGAGCAGTACTTC. This sequence encodes CASSGGYSNSYEQYF. This sequence joins TRBV9 and TRBJ2-7, with D hard to call. CDR3 length equals 15 residues. Trimming took off 3 bases at V and 0 bases at J, with 13 bases between the two ends. CDR1 and CDR2 (germline): SGDLS, YYNGEE.

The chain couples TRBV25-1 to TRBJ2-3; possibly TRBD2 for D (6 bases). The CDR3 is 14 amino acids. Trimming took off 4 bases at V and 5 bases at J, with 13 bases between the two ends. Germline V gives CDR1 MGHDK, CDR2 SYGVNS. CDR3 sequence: CASSVGAEGDTQYF. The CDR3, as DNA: TGTGCCAGCAGTGTGGGAGCGGAGGGAGATACGCAGTATTTT.

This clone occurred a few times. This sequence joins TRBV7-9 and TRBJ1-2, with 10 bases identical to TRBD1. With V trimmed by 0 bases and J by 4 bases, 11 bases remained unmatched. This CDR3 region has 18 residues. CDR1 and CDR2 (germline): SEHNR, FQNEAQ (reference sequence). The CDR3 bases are TGTGCCAGCAGCTTAGCGCTGGGACAGGGGAGCCCTACCTATGGCTACACCTTC. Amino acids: CASSLALGQGSPTYGYTF.

The chain's CDR3 is CASSLDSGSYNEQFF. The DNA for the CDR3 is TGTGCCAGCAGCCTGGACAGTGGGTCCTACAATGAGCAGTTCTTC. The rearrangement joins TRBV4-2 to TRBJ2-1; the D gene is possibly TRBD1 (6 bases). Per germline, CDR1 LGHNA and CDR2 YNFKEQ. This CDR3 region has 15 residues. Trimming shortened V by 4 bases and J by 1 base, and 11 bases separated the two germline ends.

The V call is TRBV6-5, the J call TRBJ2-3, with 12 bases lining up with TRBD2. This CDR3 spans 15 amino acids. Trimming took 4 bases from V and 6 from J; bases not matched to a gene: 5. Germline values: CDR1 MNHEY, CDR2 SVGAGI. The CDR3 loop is CASSFLAGGRDTQYF. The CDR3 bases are TGTGCCAGCAGTTTCCTAGCGGGAGGGCGTGATACGCAGTATTTT.

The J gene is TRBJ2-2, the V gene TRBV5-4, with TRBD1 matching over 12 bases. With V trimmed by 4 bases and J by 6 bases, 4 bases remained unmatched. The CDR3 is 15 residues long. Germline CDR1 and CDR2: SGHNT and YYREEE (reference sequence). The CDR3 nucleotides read TGTGCCAGCAGCGCGGGACAGGGGGCGCCCGGGGAGCTGTTTTTT. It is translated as CASSAGQGAPGELFF.

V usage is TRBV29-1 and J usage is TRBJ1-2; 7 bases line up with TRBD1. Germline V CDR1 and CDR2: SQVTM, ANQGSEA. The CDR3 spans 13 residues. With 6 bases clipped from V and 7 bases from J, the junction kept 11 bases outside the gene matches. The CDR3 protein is CSVSPAGGGGYTF. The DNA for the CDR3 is TGCAGCGTCTCTCCCGCAGGGGGTGGTGGCTACACCTTC.

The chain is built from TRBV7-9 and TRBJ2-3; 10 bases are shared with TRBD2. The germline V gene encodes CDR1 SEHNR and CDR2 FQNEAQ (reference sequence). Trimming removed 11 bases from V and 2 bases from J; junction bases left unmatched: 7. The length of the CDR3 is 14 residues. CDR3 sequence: CAGDLAGVTDTQYF. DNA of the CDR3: TGTGCCGGTGATCTAGCGGGAGTCACAGATACGCAGTATTTT.

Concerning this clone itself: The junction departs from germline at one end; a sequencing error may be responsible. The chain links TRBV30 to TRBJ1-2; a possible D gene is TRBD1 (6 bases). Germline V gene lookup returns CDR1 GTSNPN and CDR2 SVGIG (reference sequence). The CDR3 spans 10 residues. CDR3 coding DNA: TGTGCCTGGAGTGTAATAAGGACAGTCTTC. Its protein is CAWSVIRTVF.

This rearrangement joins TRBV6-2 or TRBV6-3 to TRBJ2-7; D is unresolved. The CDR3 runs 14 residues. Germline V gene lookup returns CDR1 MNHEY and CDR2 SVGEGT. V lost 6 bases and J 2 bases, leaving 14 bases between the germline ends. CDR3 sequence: CASSDLRPAYEQYF. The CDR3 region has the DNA TGTGCCAGCAGCGACCTCCGACCTGCCTACGAGCAGTACTTC.

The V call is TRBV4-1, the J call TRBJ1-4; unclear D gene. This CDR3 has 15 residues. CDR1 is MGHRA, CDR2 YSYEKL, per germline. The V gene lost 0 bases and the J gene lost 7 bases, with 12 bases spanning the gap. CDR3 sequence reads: CASSQDGGGSEKLFF. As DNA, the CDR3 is TGCGCCAGCAGCCAAGACGGAGGAGGGAGTGAAAAACTGTTTTTT.

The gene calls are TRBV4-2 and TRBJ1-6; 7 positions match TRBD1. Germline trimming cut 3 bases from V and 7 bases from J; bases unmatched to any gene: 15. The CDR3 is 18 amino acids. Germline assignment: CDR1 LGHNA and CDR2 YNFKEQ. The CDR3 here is CASSQYIRQGPSNSPLHF. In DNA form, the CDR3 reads TGTGCCAGCAGCCAGTATATACGACAGGGACCTTCGAATTCACCCCTCCACTTT.

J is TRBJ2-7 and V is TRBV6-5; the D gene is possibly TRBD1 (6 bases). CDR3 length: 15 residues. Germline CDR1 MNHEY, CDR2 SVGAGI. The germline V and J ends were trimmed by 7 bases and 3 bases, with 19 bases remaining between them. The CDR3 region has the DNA TGTGCCAGCAAACAAAACAGGGAATCGAACTACGAGCAGTACTTC. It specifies CASKQNRESNYEQYF.

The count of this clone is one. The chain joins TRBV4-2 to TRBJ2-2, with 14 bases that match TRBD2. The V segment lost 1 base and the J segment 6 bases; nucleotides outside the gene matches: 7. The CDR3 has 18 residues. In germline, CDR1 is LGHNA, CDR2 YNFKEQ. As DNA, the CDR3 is TGTGCCAGCAGCCAAGGGACTAGCGGGAGGAAAGTTTCCGGGGAGCTGTTTTTT. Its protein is CASSQGTSGRKVSGELFF.

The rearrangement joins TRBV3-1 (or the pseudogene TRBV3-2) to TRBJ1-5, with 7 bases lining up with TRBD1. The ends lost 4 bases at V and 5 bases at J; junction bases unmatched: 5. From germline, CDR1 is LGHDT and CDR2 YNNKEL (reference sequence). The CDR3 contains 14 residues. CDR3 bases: TGTGCCAGCAGCCGGGACAGATCGTATCAGCCCCAGCATTTT. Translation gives CASSRDRSYQPQHF.

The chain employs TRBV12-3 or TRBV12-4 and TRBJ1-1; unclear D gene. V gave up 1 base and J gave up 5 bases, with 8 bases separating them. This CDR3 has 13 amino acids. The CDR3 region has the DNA TGTGCCAGCAGTTTAGAAGGGCGGACTGAAGCTTTCTTT. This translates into CASSLEGRTEAFF.

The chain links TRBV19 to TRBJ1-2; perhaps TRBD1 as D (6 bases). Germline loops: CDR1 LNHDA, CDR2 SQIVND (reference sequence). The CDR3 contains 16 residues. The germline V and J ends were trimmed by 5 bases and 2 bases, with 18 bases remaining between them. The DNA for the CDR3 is TGTGCCAGTAGTCTCCCTTCAAAACAGGGAAACTATGGCTACACCTTC. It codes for CASSLPSKQGNYGYTF.

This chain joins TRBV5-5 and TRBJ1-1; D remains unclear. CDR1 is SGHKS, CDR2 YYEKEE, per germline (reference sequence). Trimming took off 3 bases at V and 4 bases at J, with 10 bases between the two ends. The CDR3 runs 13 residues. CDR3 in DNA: TGTGCCAGCAGCTACGGACGGAGCACTGAAGCTTTCTTT. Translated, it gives CASSYGRSTEAFF.

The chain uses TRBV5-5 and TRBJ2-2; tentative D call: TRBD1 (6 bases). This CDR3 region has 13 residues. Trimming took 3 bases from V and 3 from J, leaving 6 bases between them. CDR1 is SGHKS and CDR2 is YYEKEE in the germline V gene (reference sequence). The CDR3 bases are TGTGCCAGCAGCTACAGGGACACCGGGGAGCTGTTTTTT. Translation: CASSYRDTGELFF.

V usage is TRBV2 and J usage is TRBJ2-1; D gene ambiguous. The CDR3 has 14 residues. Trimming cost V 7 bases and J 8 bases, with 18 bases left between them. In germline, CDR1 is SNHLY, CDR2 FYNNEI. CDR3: CASNEPLMGDEQFF. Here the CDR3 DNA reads TGTGCCAGCAACGAGCCGTTGATGGGCGATGAGCAGTTCTTC.

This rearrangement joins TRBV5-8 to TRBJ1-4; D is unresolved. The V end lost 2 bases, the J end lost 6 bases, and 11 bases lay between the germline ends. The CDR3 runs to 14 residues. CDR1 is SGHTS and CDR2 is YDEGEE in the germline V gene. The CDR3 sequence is CASSFPRDYEKLFF. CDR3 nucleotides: TGTGCCAGCAGCTTCCCCAGAGATTATGAAAAACTGTTTTTT.

CDR3 in amino acids: CASSEYRAGSNEKLFF. For the CDR3, the DNA is TGTGCCAGCAGTGAATACCGTGCAGGGTCTAATGAAAAACTGTTTTTT. This chain uses TRBV25-1 with TRBJ1-4; the D gene is possibly TRBD1 (5 bases). Deletions cut 0 bases from V and 3 bases from J, with 11 bases between. Germline V gene data show CDR1 as MGHDK and CDR2 as SYGVNS. This CDR3 spans 16 amino acids.

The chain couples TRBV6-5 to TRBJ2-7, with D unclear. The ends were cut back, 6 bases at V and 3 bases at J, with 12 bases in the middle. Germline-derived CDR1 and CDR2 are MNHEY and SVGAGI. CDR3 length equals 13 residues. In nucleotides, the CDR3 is TGTGCCAGCAGCGATCTGAGGTTCTACGAGCAGTACTTC. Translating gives CASSDLRFYEQYF.

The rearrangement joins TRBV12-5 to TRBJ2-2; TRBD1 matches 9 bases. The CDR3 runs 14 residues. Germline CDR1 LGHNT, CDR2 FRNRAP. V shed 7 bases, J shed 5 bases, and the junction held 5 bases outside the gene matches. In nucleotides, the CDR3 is TGTGCTAGTGCCGGGGACAGGGATACCGGGGAGCTGTTTTTT. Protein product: CASAGDRDTGELFF.